Shown below are 25 T cell receptor beta chains from a single sample sequenced in a study of cytomegalovirus exposure and HLA in healthy donors (dated by TCRdb to about 2017). The receptor library was made with the immunoSEQ multiplex PCR assay. The multiplex PCR relied on a mix of 60 forward primers for TCR Vbeta segments and 13 reverse primers for TCR Jbeta segments. TCRdb stores this immuneACCESS table with in-frame sequences only. Part of the clones is absent; in the studies checked, under half of the shortfall reflects unresolved V genes, and no reason is known for the rest. Present in this sample are 150,000 to 200,000 clones, roughly 80% of which were seen just once. Jointly, the top ten make up around 1.7% of the sample. Sequenced input: PBMCs. The source is a woman younger than 35 in good health and CMV-seronegative.

The chain recombines TRBV28 with TRBJ2-1, with 9 bases matching TRBD2. Germline assignment: CDR1 MDHEN and CDR2 SYDVKM. The CDR3 is made up of 15 amino acids. Trimming took 8 bases from V and 9 from J; bases not matched to a gene: 14. Written as DNA, the CDR3 is TGTGCCAGCGTATCGAGGGCTAGCGGGATCGTTGAGCAGTTCTTC. This encodes CASVSRASGIVEQFF.

This clone was seen a few times. The chain has TRBV4-3 and TRBJ2-2; 9 bases line up with TRBD2. With V trimmed by 0 bases and J by 6 bases, 11 bases remained unmatched. This CDR3 has 18 amino acids. Germline loops: CDR1 LGHNA, CDR2 YSLEER. CDR3 coding DNA: TGCGCCAGCAGCCAAGACGGTAGCGGGAGTAAAGTTTCCGGGGAGCTGTTTTTT. This translates into CASSQDGSGSKVSGELFF.

This chain joins TRBV5-3 and TRBJ2-3; a possible D gene is TRBD2 (5 bases). TRBV5-3 is an open reading frame whose function is uncertain. The CDR3 runs 14 residues. The V end was cut by 8 bases, the J end by 2 bases, with 15 bases between. The CDR3 nucleotides are TGTGCCAGGCCTAGAGGGCCTACCACAGATACGCAGTATTTT. Translation: CARPRGPTTDTQYF.

The gene calls are TRBV7-6 and TRBJ2-2; no clear D gene. The CDR3 is 12 amino acids. V was trimmed by 4 bases and J by 8 bases, leaving 8 bases between them. The germline V gene encodes CDR1 SGHVS and CDR2 FNYEAQ. The CDR3 spells CASSSQRGELFF. DNA for the CDR3: TGTGCCAGCAGCTCACAACGTGGGGAGCTGTTTTTT.

V and J are TRBV4-3 and TRBJ2-2, with 8 bases aligning to TRBD2. The CDR3 is made up of 15 amino acids. Germline assignment: CDR1 LGHNA and CDR2 YSLEER. With V trimmed by 2 bases and J by 2 bases, 1 base remained unmatched. This CDR3 reads CASSQREGNTGELFF. The CDR3 region has the DNA TGCGCCAGCAGCCAACGGGAGGGTAACACCGGGGAGCTGTTTTTT.

This clone has more than one count but fewer than ten. The gene calls are TRBV15 and TRBJ2-1, with 10 nucleotides matching TRBD2. This CDR3 contains 16 residues. Germline V lookup: CDR1 LNHNV, CDR2 YYDKDF (reference sequence). The ends lost 1 base at V and 1 base at J; junction bases unmatched: 1. CDR3 region: CATSRVGLASYNEQFF. The CDR3 coding sequence is TGTGCCACCAGCAGAGTGGGACTAGCGTCCTACAATGAGCAGTTCTTC.

This chain uses TRBV5-1 with TRBJ1-2; 7 bases agree with TRBD1. The V segment lost 0 bases and the J segment 8 bases; nucleotides outside the gene matches: 1. The CDR3 totals 12 residues. CDR1 is SGHRS, CDR2 YFSETQ, per germline. The CDR3 DNA is TGCGCCAGCAGCTTGGGGGACAGAGGCTACACCTTC. Its protein product is CASSLGDRGYTF.

V is TRBV9 and J is TRBJ2-3, with 9 bases lining up with TRBD2. Germline assignment: CDR1 SGDLS and CDR2 YYNGEE. Trimming at V came to 3 bases and at J to 0 bases, leaving 11 bases not matched to a gene. The length of the CDR3 is 18 residues. The CDR3 is CASSDNSGRRPSTDTQYF. In nucleotides, the CDR3 is TGTGCCAGCAGCGACAATAGCGGGAGAAGGCCTAGCACAGATACGCAGTATTTT.

About this clone itself: One end of the junction does not line up with germline, which may come from a read error. The CDR3 sequence is CASKQQGNSGYTF. In nucleotides, the CDR3 is TGTGCCAGCAAGCAACAGGGGAACTCTGGCTACACCTTC. The V and J genes are TRBV7-2 and TRBJ1-2, with 7 positions matching TRBD1. Per germline, CDR1 SGHTA and CDR2 FQGNSA. CDR3 length: 13 amino acids.

This clone was counted between two and nine times. The chain carries TRBV25-1 and TRBJ2-7; D ambiguous. CDR1 and CDR2 from the germline V gene are MGHDK and SYGVNS. Trimming removed 5 bases from V and 4 bases from J, with 6 bases in between. The CDR3 consists of 11 residues. The CDR3 coding sequence is TGTGCCAGCAGTACAGCTTACGAGCAGTACGTC. This encodes CASSTAYEQYV.

The chain couples TRBV6-1 to TRBJ1-1; tentative D call: TRBD1 (6 bases). The V end was cut by 1 base, the J end by 6 bases, with 21 bases between. CDR3 size: 17 residues. CDR1 is MNHNS and CDR2 is SASEGT in the germline V gene. The CDR3 DNA reads TGTGCCAGCAGTGAAGAGGGGCGGACAGAAGAGATCGCTGAAGCTTTCTTT. Protein product: CASSEEGRTEEIAEAFF.

The CDR3 sequence is CASSLGTSGRRGYQETQYF. The CDR3 DNA reads TGTGCCAGCAGCTTGGGGACTAGCGGGAGAAGGGGGTACCAAGAGACCCAGTACTTC. This rearrangement joins TRBV5-4 to TRBJ2-5; 13 bases align to TRBD2. The CDR3 has 19 amino acids. Germline CDR1 is SGHNT and CDR2 is YYREEE (reference sequence). With V trimmed by 0 bases and J by 0 bases, 8 bases remained unmatched.

The chain employs TRBV27 and TRBJ2-5; the match to TRBD2 covers 10 bases. The J call may be in error: the DNA end matches TRBJ2-7 better. The germline CDR1 and CDR2 sequences are MNHEY and SMNVEV (reference sequence). The CDR3 extends over 14 amino acids. The CDR3 bases are TGTGCCAGCAGTTTATCGGGACTAGCGATCGAGCAGTACTTC. Protein sequence: CASSLSGLAIEQYF.

The sample holds one count of this clone. J is TRBJ2-7 and V is TRBV5-5, with a possible D match to TRBD1 (6 bases). V gave up 2 bases and J gave up 0 bases, with 9 bases separating them. Germline V gene data show CDR1 as SGHKS and CDR2 as YYEKEE (reference sequence). This CDR3 comprises 14 residues. The CDR3: CASSFGQSSYEQYF. The CDR3 DNA reads as TGTGCCAGCAGCTTCGGACAGAGCTCCTACGAGCAGTACTTC. The full variable domain, completed using reference TRBV5-5 and TRBJ2-7, is DAGVTQSPTHLIKTRGQQVTLRCSPISGHKSVSWYQQVLGQGPQFIFQYYEKEERGRGNFPDRFSARQFPNYSSELNVNALLLGDSALYLCASSFGQSSYEQYFGPGTRLTVT.

The chain couples TRBV7-8 to TRBJ2-5; 8 nucleotides align to TRBD1. The DNA end is more similar to TRBJ2-7, so the J call may be wrong. Looked up from germline, CDR1 is SGHVS and CDR2 is FQNEAQ. The CDR3 sequence is 15 residues long. The CDR3 DNA reads as TGTGCCAGCAGCTACAACCCAGGCAGGGGGCCCGAGCAGTACTTC. Translating it yields CASSYNPGRGPEQYF.

The CDR3 reads CASSKGLQTSNQPQHF. In DNA, the CDR3 is TGTGCCAGCAGCAAGGGACTCCAGACTAGCAATCAGCCCCAGCATTTT. The V gene is TRBV2, the J gene TRBJ1-5, with D possibly matching TRBD1 (5 bases). The CDR3 covers 16 residues. From germline, CDR1 is SNHLY and CDR2 FYNNEI. V dropped 6 bases and J dropped 0 bases, with 15 bases sitting between them.

This sequence joins TRBV28 and TRBJ2-1, with 8 bases that match TRBD2. V lost 3 bases to trimming and J lost 1 base; unmatched junction nucleotides: 5. The CDR3 is 16 amino acids. Germline V CDR1 and CDR2: MDHEN, SYDVKM. CDR3 sequence: CASSFPGTSSYNEQFF. CDR3 sequence (DNA): TGTGCCAGCAGTTTTCCGGGGACTAGTTCCTACAATGAGCAGTTCTTC.

This chain links TRBV7-2 with TRBJ2-5; 10 positions match TRBD1. The CDR3 covers 15 residues. Germline V lookup: CDR1 SGHTA, CDR2 FQGNSA. V shed 6 bases and J 0 bases; nucleotides not matched to a gene: 4. In nucleotides, the CDR3 is TGTGCCAGCAGATCGGACAGGGGGTACCAAGAGACCCAGTACTTC. Translated, it gives CASRSDRGYQETQYF. Looking up the rest from reference TRBV7-2 and TRBJ2-5 gives the full variable domain: GAGVSQSPSNKVTEKGKDVELRCDPISGHTALYWYRQSLGQGLEFLIYFQGNSAPDKSGLPSDRFSAERTGGSVSTLTIQRTQQEDSAVYLCASRSDRGYQETQYFGPGTRLLVL.

The sample holds a few counts of this clone. The chain combines TRBV7-8 with TRBJ2-5, with D unresolved. The assigned J gene may be wrong: the sequence end matches TRBJ2-7 better. The CDR3 covers 14 residues. Germline CDR1 and CDR2: SGHVS and FQNEAQ. The chain's CDR3 is CASSLEPEFYEQYF. In DNA, the CDR3 is TGTGCCAGCAGCTTAGAGCCTGAGTTCTACGAGCAGTACTTC.

The chain employs TRBV10-3 and TRBJ1-1, with 10 bases aligning to TRBD1. CDR3 length: 16 residues. Trimming cost V 1 base and J 4 bases; bases outside gene matches: 6. The germline V gene has CDR1 ENHRY and CDR2 SYGVKD. The DNA of the CDR3 is TGTGCCATCAGTGAGTTTGTGGGGACAGGGGTCACTGAAGCTTTCTTT. As protein: CAISEFVGTGVTEAFF.

The genes are TRBV7-6 and TRBJ2-2; 10 bases match TRBD1. With V trimmed by 4 bases and J by 6 bases, 11 bases remained unmatched. Looked up from germline, CDR1 is SGHVS and CDR2 is FNYEAQ. This CDR3 region has 17 residues. CDR3 sequence reads: CASSSTVGTGDAGELFF. The CDR3 DNA sequence: TGTGCCAGCAGCTCGACGGTGGGGACAGGGGATGCCGGGGAGCTGTTTTTT. The full variable domain, its missing parts supplied by reference TRBV7-6 and TRBJ2-2, is GAGVSQSPRYKVTKRGQDVALRCDPISGHVSLYWYRQALGQGPEFLTYFNYEAQQDKSGLPNDRFSAERPEGSISTLTIQRTEQRDSAMYRCASSSTVGTGDAGELFFGEGSRLTVL.

The genes are TRBV10-3 and TRBJ2-7; TRBD1 agrees at 8 bases. The CDR3 runs 14 residues. The germline CDR1 and CDR2 sequences are ENHRY and SYGVKD. The V gene end was trimmed by 10 bases and the J gene end by 0 bases; junction bases not matched to a gene: 8. In nucleotides, the CDR3 is TGTGCCAACCGGACAGGGAACAGCTCCTACGAGCAGTACTTC. As protein: CANRTGNSSYEQYF.

The chain links TRBV19 to TRBJ2-1, with TRBD1 as a possible D gene (9 bases). This CDR3 has 16 residues. Germline values: CDR1 LNHDA, CDR2 SQIVND (reference sequence). The ends were cut back, 8 bases at V and 7 bases at J, with 24 bases in the middle. The CDR3 here is CASRRGGQGNRNEQFF. The CDR3 bases are TGTGCCAGTCGACGGGGGGGACAGGGTAATAGGAATGAGCAGTTCTTC.

The chain has TRBV7-9 and TRBJ2-1; 9 bases align to TRBD2. Germline loops: CDR1 SEHNR, CDR2 FQNEAQ (reference sequence). The CDR3 consists of 16 residues. The V and J ends lost 4 bases and 2 bases, in that order; junction bases with no gene match: 6. The chain's CDR3 is CASSSRLAEAYNEQFF. The DNA of the CDR3 is TGTGCCAGCAGCTCCAGACTAGCGGAAGCCTACAATGAGCAGTTCTTC.

This clone was counted only a few times. The V and J genes are TRBV28 and TRBJ2-7; D not certain. The CDR3 runs to 12 residues. Looked up from germline, CDR1 is MDHEN and CDR2 is SYDVKM. Trimming removed 3 bases from V and 7 bases from J, with 10 bases in between. The CDR3 nucleotides are TGTGCCAGCAGTTTGGGCCCCTTGGAGCAGTACTTC. It yields the protein CASSLGPLEQYF.